This TCR beta chain was observed in a study of cytomegalovirus exposure and HLA in healthy donors. V was trimmed by 1 base and J by 3 bases, leaving 11 bases between them. The CDR3 is 15 amino acids. Germline V gene data show CDR1 as SGDLS and CDR2 as YYNGEE. Whole-study findings and limits: Subsequent analysis of the roughly 120 validation repertoires found a tendency for first-cohort TCR clusters to co-occur. The dataset shows that most TCR sequences were rare, while some public TCRs occurred in many donors.

Assay: immunoSEQ multiplex PCR; the TCRdb copy retains only in-frame clones and omits some. The sample shows 200,000 to 250,000 clones, approximately 90% of them seen only once. With respect to this clone: The antigen remains unidentified.

The chain has TRBV9 and TRBJ1-3; D gene ambiguous. The receptor was isolated from a woman aged 18-29 years in good health and CMV-seronegative. The material sequenced was PBMCs. The CDR3 DNA sequence: TGTGCCAGCAGCGTACAGGCGCTCGATGGAAACACCATATATTTT. Protein sequence: CASSVQALDGNTIYF.